This TCR beta chain appears in the sequencing data of a study of early T cells in non-severe SARS-CoV-2 infection. Overall study: Unsorted whole-blood RNA was sequenced in bulk, leaving chains unpaired.

Study-wide findings and caveats: Missing private and CD4 specificities, VDJdb matching favored anti-spike CD8 responses.

Between the trimmed V and J ends, which lost 3 bases and 0 bases, there was a span of 18 bases. Germline assignment: CDR1 SGHVS and CDR2 FNYEAQ. The CDR3 runs to 18 residues. Tagging with unique molecular identifiers was applied to individual cDNA molecules. TCRdb re-called the 5' RACE reads through MiXCR, storing one row per CDR3 protein. The table records some 29,000 distinct CDR3 sequences, less than 6.5% of them present only once. This clonotype was detected many times. Its antigen remains unidentified. The receptor was isolated from an adult who was a healthcare worker with PCR-confirmed SARS-CoV-2 infection or an uninfected control (not recorded which). What was sequenced was whole blood. The chain uses TRBV7-6 and TRBJ2-1, with D tentatively TRBD2 (5 bases). The CDR3 here is CASSFPSGDSDSYNEQFF. The CDR3 DNA reads TGTGCCAGCAGCTTTCCCTCCGGGGATAGTGACTCCTACAATGAGCAGTTCTTC.